Each of the 9 T cell receptor beta chains below was sequenced from the same sample in a study of cytomegalovirus exposure and HLA in healthy donors. PCR primers comprised 60 Vbeta and 13 Jbeta primers. Assay used: immunoSEQ multiplex PCR; TCRdb lists only in-frame clones, some missing. The sample yields roughly 100,000 clones, around 79% seen once. Material for sequencing was PBMCs. The source of these receptors is a woman in her thirties or forties in good health and CMV-seronegative.

The rearrangement joins TRBV7-9 to TRBJ1-1, with 7 bases fitting TRBD1. CDR3 length: 15 amino acids. The trim removed 5 bases at V and 3 bases at J, leaving 9 bases unmatched. Germline lookup yields CDR1 SEHNR and CDR2 FQNEAQ (reference sequence). CDR3 sequence (DNA): TGTGCCAGCAGCCCTCAGGGGGTAGAGGACACTGAAGCTTTCTTT. Translating it yields CASSPQGVEDTEAFF.

The rearrangement uses TRBV18 and TRBJ2-3; TRBD1 is a possible D gene (6 bases). Germline CDR1 reads KGHSH; CDR2 reads LQKENI. V gave up 6 bases and J gave up 0 bases, with 16 bases separating them. The CDR3 is made up of 16 amino acids. The CDR3 sequence is CASSPQGGTSTDTQYF. For the CDR3, the DNA is TGTGCCAGCTCTCCGCAAGGGGGAACTAGCACAGATACGCAGTATTTT.

The rearrangement uses TRBV6-5 and TRBJ1-6, with D unclear. The CDR3 runs to 15 residues. Trimming removed 0 bases from V and 16 bases from J, with 19 bases in between. Germline loops: CDR1 MNHEY, CDR2 SVGAGI. This CDR3 is CASSYSNRPGRSLHF. The CDR3 nucleotides are TGTGCCAGCAGTTACTCGAATCGCCCAGGCCGTTCGCTCCACTTT.

The chain employs TRBV11-2 and TRBJ1-1; 7 bases align to TRBD1. Trimming took 5 bases from V and 0 from J; bases not matched to a gene: 9. CDR3 size: 16 residues. CDR1 and CDR2 from the germline V gene are SGHAT and FQNNGV. CDR3 loop: CASSERQGRLNTEAFF. CDR3 DNA sequence: TGTGCCAGCAGCGAGCGACAGGGCCGATTGAACACTGAAGCTTTCTTT.

This clone was seen only a few times. V gene TRBV28 combines with J gene TRBJ1-2, with D tentatively TRBD1 (6 bases). The germline CDR1 and CDR2 sequences are MDHEN and SYDVKM. V gave up 7 bases and J gave up 3 bases, with 9 bases separating them. This CDR3 comprises 12 residues. As DNA, the CDR3 is TGTGCCAGCAATTCAGGGGACTATGGCTACACCTTC. This encodes CASNSGDYGYTF.

This chain joins TRBV18 and TRBJ1-4; D unclear. With 3 bases removed from V and 8 bases from J, the gap between germline ends came to 10 bases. Looked up from germline, CDR1 is KGHSH and CDR2 is LQKENI. This CDR3 is built from 13 residues. CDR3 sequence: CASSPGVGEKLFF. For the CDR3, the DNA is TGTGCCAGCTCACCCGGGGTTGGGGAAAAACTGTTTTTT. Variable domain in full (rest from reference TRBV18 and TRBJ1-4): NAGVMQNPRHLVRRRGQEARLRCSPMKGHSHVYWYRQLPEEGLKFMVYLQKENIIDESGMPKERFSAEFPKEGPSILRIQQVVRGDSAAYFCASSPGVGEKLFFGSGTQLSVL.

The rearrangement joins TRBV4-2 to TRBJ1-2, with 9 bases that match TRBD1. The J segment lost 7 bases and the V segment lost 0 bases, leaving 9 bases of the junction unmatched. The CDR3 is 16 amino acids. CDR1 and CDR2 from the germline V gene are LGHNA and YNFKEQ. The CDR3 is CASSQDPYTGGPGYTF. The CDR3 nucleotides are TGTGCCAGCAGCCAAGATCCCTATACAGGGGGCCCTGGCTACACCTTC.

This clone was picked up a small number of times. The genes are TRBV19 and TRBJ1-1; 7 nucleotides align to TRBD1. The germline CDR1 and CDR2 sequences are LNHDA and SQIVND (reference sequence). The CDR3 totals 16 residues. Trimming cost V 2 bases and J 3 bases; bases outside gene matches: 9. DNA of the CDR3: TGTGCCAGTAGTATATACCCCAGGGGGAAGGACACTGAAGCTTTCTTT. Translation gives CASSIYPRGKDTEAFF.

The V and J genes are TRBV19 and TRBJ1-1, with TRBD1 matching over 8 bases. V gave up 5 bases and J gave up 0 bases; unmatched junction bases: 23. Germline loops: CDR1 LNHDA, CDR2 SQIVND (reference sequence). The CDR3 is made up of 21 amino acids. CDR3 region: CASSPFKTDRATTRMNTEAFF. CDR3 in DNA: TGTGCCAGTAGTCCGTTTAAGACGGACAGGGCAACAACACGTATGAACACTGAAGCTTTCTTT. The full variable domain, with the rest looked up from reference TRBV19 and TRBJ1-1, is DGGITQSPKYLFRKEGQNVTLSCEQNLNHDAMYWYRQDPGQGLRLIYYSQIVNDFQKGDIAEGYSVSREKKESFPLTVTSAQKNPTAFYLCASSPFKTDRATTRMNTEAFFGQGTRLTVV.